This T cell receptor (beta chain) was recovered during a study of blood T cell repertoires in COVID-19. At the level of the study: Sites across the United States, Italy and Spain contributed samples from acute and convalescent COVID-19. The cDNA or gDNA used as material had been derived from T cells, B-cell-depleted T cells, or PBMCs.

The repertoire was sequenced with immunoSEQ multiplex PCR; TCRdb's copy has only in-frame clones and lacks some. Of roughly 180,000 clones in the sample, approximately 82% are singletons; the top ten hold about 10%. The germline V gene has CDR1 SGHTA and CDR2 FQGNSA. Trimming stripped 2 bases from V and 1 base from J, with 20 bases between. The CDR3 spans 18 residues. The sequencing sample was made of peripheral blood. The origin of this receptor is a woman of 80 years or more with active or convalescent COVID-19. The V call is TRBV7-2, the J call TRBJ1-1; D not certain. CDR3 protein: CASSLSGTGWGRNTEAFF. CDR3 nucleotides: TGTGCCAGCAGCTTAAGTGGTACGGGGTGGGGAAGGAACACTGAAGCTTTCTTT. The variable domain in full, completed from reference TRBV7-2 and TRBJ1-1, reads GAGVSQSPSNKVTEKGKDVELRCDPISGHTALYWYRQSLGQGLEFLIYFQGNSAPDKSGLPSDRFSAERTGGSVSTLTIQRTQQEDSAVYLCASSLSGTGWGRNTEAFFGQGTRLTVV.